The rows below give T cell receptor beta chains drawn from one sample of a study of cytomegalovirus exposure and HLA in healthy donors. TCRdb's copy holds only in-frame clones and misses some; the assay was immunoSEQ multiplex PCR. The sample shows roughly 140,000 clones, about four fifths of them seen only once. The specimen was PBMCs. The receptors were sampled from a man aged 30-40 years in good health and CMV-seropositive. Each CDR3 is given with its conserved first and last residue. The D gene is left open where the match is weak. The size of a clone is reported for some rows only, either as once, few or many, or as a class for expanded clones.

J	size	D	V	DNA	CDR3
TRBJ1-2	-	TRBD1	TRBV30	TGTGCCTGGAAGACAGGGAACGGCTACACCTTC	CAWKTGNGYTF
TRBJ1-1	-	-	TRBV19	TGTGCCAGTAGGACAGGGAACACTGAAGCTTTCTTT	CASRTGNTEAFF
TRBJ1-2	-	TRBD1	TRBV28	TGTGCCAGCAGTTTCCCTCAGGGGGCAAACTATGGCTACACCTTC	CASSFPQGANYGYTF
TRBJ2-7	-	TRBD1	TRBV19	TGTGCCAGTAGTATAGTTCACAGGGGCTTCTACGAGCAGTACTTC	CASSIVHRGFYEQYF
TRBJ1-1	-	-	TRBV15	TGTGCCACCAGCAGAGGGGCGTACACTGAAGCTTTCTTT	CATSRGAYTEAFF
TRBJ2-7	-	-	TRBV19	TGTGCCAGCAGGGACACCTACTACGAGCAGTACTTC	CASRDTYYEQYF
TRBJ2-2	-	TRBD1	TRBV28	TGTGCCAGCAGTCCGACAGGGAGTTGGACCGGGGAGCTGTTTTTT	CASSPTGSWTGELFF
TRBJ2-1	-	TRBD2	TRBV27	TGTGCCAGCAAAAGAGGGAGACTAGCGGAGGCCTATCCCTCCTACAATGAGCAGTTCTTC	CASKRGRLAEAYPSYNEQFF
TRBJ2-5	-	TRBD1	TRBV27	TGTGCCAGCAGGCTAAGGGGGCTTCGGTGGCAAGAGACCCAGTACTTC	CASRLRGLRWQETQYF
TRBJ2-1	-	TRBD2	TRBV7-8	TGTGCCAGCAGCTTGGGTGAACAATCGGGAGGGAGGTTCGGGGATGAGCAGTTCTTC	CASSLGEQSGGRFGDEQFF
TRBJ2-1	-	TRBD1	TRBV18	TGTGCCAGCTCACCCGGGACAGGGACATACAATGAGCAGTTCTTC	CASSPGTGTYNEQFF
TRBJ2-2	-	-	TRBV28	TGTGCCAGCAGACTAAGGGGCACCGGGGAGCTGTTTTTT	CASRLRGTGELFF
TRBJ2-3	-	-	TRBV28	TGTGCCAGCAGTTTGGTGGGGGCGGATATAGATACGCAGTATTTT	CASSLVGADIDTQYF
TRBJ1-1	-	TRBD1	TRBV5-1	TGCGCCAGCAGCCGATCGACAGGGGGACTGAACACTGAAGCTTTCTTT	CASSRSTGGLNTEAFF
TRBJ2-1	-	-	TRBV29-1	TGCAGCGTTCAAGGACTAAGCCACGAGCAGTTCTTC	CSVQGLSHEQFF
TRBJ1-5	-	-	TRBV27	TGTGCCAGCAGTTTATGGGTCCAGGGACCCCAGCATTTT	CASSLWVQGPQHF
TRBJ1-1	-	-	TRBV29-1	TGCAGCGTTACTAGGACAGTCATGAACACTGAAGCTTTCTTT	CSVTRTVMNTEAFF
TRBJ2-5	few	TRBD1	TRBV2	TGTGCCAGCAGTGCCATGGGACAGGGTATCCAAGAGACCCAGTACTTC	CASSAMGQGIQETQYF
TRBJ1-3	-	-	TRBV19	TGTGCCAGTAGTGTCGTACAAGCTGGAAACACCATATATTTT	CASSVVQAGNTIYF
TRBJ2-3	few	-	TRBV6-1	TGTGCCAGCAGTGAAGGTTGGAATGCGGGCACAGATACGCAGTATTTT	CASSEGWNAGTDTQYF
TRBJ2-2	-	TRBD2	TRBV7-8	TGTGCCAGCAGCTTCCTAGCGGGGGGGGAGCTGTTTTTT	CASSFLAGGELFF
TRBJ1-5	-	TRBD1	TRBV30	TGTGCCTGGTCACAGGGGGCAAGCAATCAGCCCCAGCATTTT	CAWSQGASNQPQHF
TRBJ1-4	-	-	TRBV28	TGTGCCAGCAGTTTTCAAGGGAGAACTAATGAAAAACTGTTTTTT	CASSFQGRTNEKLFF
TRBJ1-4	-	-	TRBV7-2	TGTGCCAGCAGCCAAGGATCGGGTGGTGAAAAACTGTTTTTT	CASSQGSGGEKLFF
TRBJ2-3	-	TRBD1	TRBV2	TGTGCCACCCACCACCGGGACAGTAATCCACGCACAGATACGCAGTATTTT	CATHHRDSNPRTDTQYF
TRBJ1-1	-	TRBD1	TRBV28	TGTGCTTCTTGGGACAGGAACACTGAAGCTTTCTTT	CASWDRNTEAFF